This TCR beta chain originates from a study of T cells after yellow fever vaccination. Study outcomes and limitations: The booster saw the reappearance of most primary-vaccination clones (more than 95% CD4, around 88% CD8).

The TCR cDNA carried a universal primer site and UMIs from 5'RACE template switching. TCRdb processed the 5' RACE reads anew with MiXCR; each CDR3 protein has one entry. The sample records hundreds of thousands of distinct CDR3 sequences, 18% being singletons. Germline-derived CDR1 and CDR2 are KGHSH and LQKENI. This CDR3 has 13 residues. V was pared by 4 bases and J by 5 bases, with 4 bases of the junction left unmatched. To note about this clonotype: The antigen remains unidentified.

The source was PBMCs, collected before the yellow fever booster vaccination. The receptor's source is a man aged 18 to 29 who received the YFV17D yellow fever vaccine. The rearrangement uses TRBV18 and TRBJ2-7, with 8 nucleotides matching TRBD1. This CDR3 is CASSQGQVNEQYV. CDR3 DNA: TGTGCCAGCTCACAGGGACAGGTTAACGAGCAGTACGTC.